The 20 T cell receptor beta chains listed next were all sequenced from one sample in a study of healthy donors' naive CD4 and CD8 T cells. TCR libraries were built from around 0.45 ug of total RNA by linear amplification. TCRdb passed the reads through MiXCR, listing each CDR3 protein once. In the table there are around 180,000 distinct CDR3 sequences, about four fifths of which are singletons. The specimen sequenced was naive CD4+ and CD8+ T cells sorted from blood, pooled from several donors. Receptors were obtained from a pool of human donors in good health; the sample pools cells from several healthy donors.

The gene calls are TRBV29-1 and TRBJ1-2; 8 nucleotides align to TRBD1. The V gene's germline CDR1 is SQVTM and CDR2 ANQGSEA. This CDR3 is built from 13 residues. After removal of 6 bases from V and 3 bases from J, the junction contained 6 bases not matched to a gene. The DNA of the CDR3 is TGCAGCGTGCTGACAGGGGACCACTATGGCTACACCTTC. Residues: CSVLTGDHYGYTF.

The J gene is TRBJ2-5, the V gene TRBV2; D is ambiguous. CDR1 and CDR2 from the germline V gene are SNHLY and FYNNEI. CDR3 length: 12 amino acids. V lost 8 bases, J lost 2 bases, and 9 bases lay in between. The CDR3 DNA sequence: TGTGCCAGCTTGGGCCAACAAGAGACCCAGTACTTC. The encoded protein is CASLGQQETQYF. Full variable domain (outside the CDR3, taken from reference TRBV2 and TRBJ2-5): EPEVTQTPSHQVTQMGQEVILRCVPISNHLYFYWYRQILGQKVEFLVSFYNNEISEKSEIFDDQFSVERPDGSNFTLKIRSTKLEDSAMYFCASLGQQETQYFGPGTRLLVL.

In this sample, this clonotype turned up once. The V call is TRBV27, the J call TRBJ1-2; TRBD1 matches 9 bases. The CDR3 runs 18 residues. In germline, CDR1 is MNHEY, CDR2 SMNVEV (reference sequence). Trimming at V came to 7 bases and at J to 4 bases, leaving 19 bases not matched to a gene. The CDR3 DNA follows: TGTGCCAGCACCCCAGGGCGGGACAGGGACCCTGGGGCCTATGGCTACACCTTC. Its translation is CASTPGRDRDPGAYGYTF.

The rearrangement uses TRBV5-5 and TRBJ1-2; 11 nucleotides agree with TRBD1. The CDR3 totals 15 residues. V was clipped by 4 bases and J by 4 bases; unmatched bases: 6. Germline V CDR1 and CDR2: SGHKS, YYEKEE (reference sequence). The CDR3 region is CASSREDRGLYGYTF. The DNA of the CDR3 is TGTGCCAGCAGCCGGGAGGACAGGGGGCTCTATGGCTACACCTTC. The whole variable domain, remainder taken from reference TRBV5-5 and TRBJ1-2, is DAGVTQSPTHLIKTRGQQVTLRCSPISGHKSVSWYQQVLGQGPQFIFQYYEKEERGRGNFPDRFSARQFPNYSSELNVNALLLGDSALYLCASSREDRGLYGYTFGSGTRLTVV.

Remarks on this clonotype: Compared with germline, one end of the junction differs, possibly owing to a read error. The chain recombines TRBV29-1 with TRBJ1-4, with D possibly being TRBD1 (5 bases). CDR1 and CDR2 from the germline V gene are SQVTM and ANQGSEA. This CDR3 has 12 amino acids. The CDR3: CSVEEGGAGLFF. CDR3 in DNA: TGCAGCGTTGAAGAGGGAGGGGCAGGGCTGTTCTTT.

The chain links TRBV28 to TRBJ2-5, with a weak D call TRBD2 (6 bases). This CDR3 region has 14 residues. Between the trimmed V and J ends, which lost 2 bases and 5 bases, there was a span of 12 bases. Germline V gives CDR1 MDHEN, CDR2 SYDVKM. The CDR3 sequence: CASSLEAEGETQYF. Here the CDR3 DNA reads TGTGCCAGCAGTTTAGAGGCGGAGGGTGAGACCCAGTACTTC.

Here the CDR3 reads CASSSRGSTRSRETQYF. CDR3 coding DNA: TGTGCCAGCAGCTCAAGGGGGAGTACCCGCAGCAGGGAGACCCAGTACTTC. This chain joins TRBV11-2 and TRBJ2-5; the D gene is possibly TRBD1 (6 bases). The CDR3 is 17 residues long. Per germline, CDR1 SGHAT and CDR2 FQNNGV. Trimming pared 4 bases from V and 5 bases from J, leaving 23 bases between. The full variable domain, its missing parts supplied by reference TRBV11-2 and TRBJ2-5, is EAGVAQSPRYKIIEKRQSVAFWCNPISGHATLYWYQQILGQGPKLLIQFQNNGVVDDSQLPKDRFSAERLKGVDSTLKIQPAKLEDSAVYLCASSSRGSTRSRETQYFGPGTRLLVL.

The gene calls are TRBV5-6 and TRBJ2-6; D uncertain. The germline V and J ends were trimmed by 0 bases and 4 bases, with 17 bases remaining between them. Germline loops: CDR1 SGHDT, CDR2 YYEEEE. This CDR3 region has 18 residues. CDR3 in DNA: TGTGCCAGCAGCTTGGTATCCCCCGGCTCCTCCGGGGCCAACGTCCTGACTTTC. Protein sequence: CASSLVSPGSSGANVLTF.

This sequence joins TRBV29-1 and TRBJ2-5; TRBD1 is a possible D gene (8 bases). Trimming removed 6 bases from V and 2 bases from J, with 22 bases in between. CDR1 is SQVTM, CDR2 ANQGSEA, per germline. The CDR3 totals 16 residues. The CDR3: CSVAGGQGAGQETQYF. The CDR3 nucleotides are TGCAGCGTCGCCGGAGGACAGGGAGCGGGGCAAGAGACCCAGTACTTC. Full variable domain (missing parts from reference TRBV29-1 and TRBJ2-5): SAVISQKPSRDICQRGTSLTIQCQVDSQVTMMFWYRQQPGQSLTLIATANQGSEATYESGFVIDKFPISRPNLTFSTLTVSNMSPEDSSIYLCSVAGGQGAGQETQYFGPGTRLLVL.

The genes are TRBV27 and TRBJ1-3; D gene unclear. There are 15 residues in the CDR3. CDR1 is MNHEY, CDR2 SMNVEV, per germline (reference sequence). V shed 0 bases and J shed 4 bases, with 10 bases lying between them. CDR3 loop: CASSLSSGLGNTIYF. The CDR3 DNA follows: TGTGCCAGCAGTTTATCCTCAGGATTGGGAAACACCATATATTTT.

The chain employs TRBV5-1 and TRBJ2-3; D may correspond to TRBD1 or TRBD2 (6 bases each). The CDR3 loop spans 15 amino acids. Germline lookup yields CDR1 SGHRS and CDR2 YFSETQ. The V end was cut by 1 base, the J end by 1 base, with 10 bases between. The CDR3 sequence is CASSLRGQGTDTQYF. CDR3 nucleotide sequence: TGCGCCAGCAGCTTGCGGGGGCAGGGCACAGATACGCAGTATTTT.

This clonotype was counted only a few times. J is TRBJ1-1 and V is TRBV27; a weak D match, TRBD1 (5 bases). The CDR3 totals 13 residues. Trimming removed 5 bases from V and 6 bases from J, with 13 bases in between. Looked up from germline, CDR1 is MNHEY and CDR2 is SMNVEV (reference sequence). CDR3 coding DNA: TGTGCCAGCAGTCCAGACGTGGGGGCTGAAGCTTTCTTT. Residues: CASSPDVGAEAFF.

The table lists this clonotype with a few counts. The rearrangement uses TRBV19 and TRBJ2-3; 7 positions match TRBD2. This CDR3 contains 17 residues. Germline CDR1 is LNHDA and CDR2 is SQIVND (reference sequence). The ends lost 6 bases at V and 6 bases at J; junction bases unmatched: 18. As DNA, the CDR3 is TGTGCCAGTAGCTTCTACCTTCTAGCGGAAGCCAAGGATACGCAGTATTTT. Its translation: CASSFYLLAEAKDTQYF.

The chain joins TRBV18 to TRBJ2-3, with D hard to call. The CDR3 consists of 16 residues. V was trimmed by 3 bases and J by 0 bases, leaving 13 bases between them. Germline V gene lookup returns CDR1 KGHSH and CDR2 LQKENI. DNA of the CDR3: TGTGCCAGCTCACCGCGCCAACTTTCTAGCACAGATACGCAGTATTTT. It encodes CASSPRQLSSTDTQYF. The full variable domain, its missing parts supplied by reference TRBV18 and TRBJ2-3, is NAGVMQNPRHLVRRRGQEARLRCSPMKGHSHVYWYRQLPEEGLKFMVYLQKENIIDESGMPKERFSAEFPKEGPSILRIQQVVRGDSAAYFCASSPRQLSSTDTQYFGPGTRLTVL.

This clonotype has at least ten counts. The chain couples TRBV27 to TRBJ2-7, with D tentatively TRBD1 (5 bases). Trimming cost V 5 bases and J 3 bases, with 11 bases left between them. Germline V gene sequence: CDR1 MNHEY, CDR2 SMNVEV (reference sequence). The CDR3 runs to 13 residues. CDR3 DNA: TGTGCCAGCAGTCTCACCGACAGCTACGAGCAGTACTTC. Translation gives CASSLTDSYEQYF.

The chain joins TRBV29-1 to TRBJ2-5; no firm D call. The length of the CDR3 is 11 residues. CDR1 is SQVTM, CDR2 ANQGSEA, per germline. V gave up 4 bases and J gave up 4 bases, with 7 bases separating them. The CDR3 nucleotides read TGCAGCGTTGTGGCCTTAGAGACCCAGTACTTC. Translated, it gives CSVVALETQYF.

The chain couples TRBV29-1 to TRBJ2-3; 11 positions agree with TRBD2. V was pared by 4 bases and J by 1 base, with 4 bases of the junction left unmatched. This CDR3 comprises 15 residues. Germline V gene sequence: CDR1 SQVTM, CDR2 ANQGSEA. CDR3 sequence: CSVAGLAAGTDTQYF. DNA for the CDR3: TGCAGCGTTGCGGGACTAGCGGCGGGCACAGATACGCAGTATTTT.

V gene TRBV29-1 combines with J gene TRBJ2-3, with 10 bases that match TRBD2. J lost 2 bases, V lost 1 base, and 15 bases had no gene match. There are 19 residues in the CDR3. Germline V CDR1 and CDR2: SQVTM, ANQGSEA. CDR3 amino acids: CSVEGGLAFLEQTTDTQYF. The CDR3 nucleotides are TGCAGCGTTGAAGGGGGACTAGCGTTCTTAGAACAGACCACAGATACGCAGTATTTT.

The sample holds one count of this clonotype. The J gene is TRBJ2-1, the V gene TRBV4-2; 9 nucleotides match TRBD2. The germline V gene has CDR1 LGHNA and CDR2 YNFKEQ. V lost 3 bases and J lost 3; bases outside the gene matches: 6. This CDR3 is built from 16 residues. CDR3 sequence: CASSQALAGDYNEQFF. The CDR3 DNA reads as TGTGCCAGCAGCCAGGCATTAGCGGGAGACTACAATGAGCAGTTCTTC.

This clonotype has only a few counts. V gene TRBV6-5 combines with J gene TRBJ2-6; D uncertain. Germline V CDR1 and CDR2: MNHEY, SVGAGI. There are 15 residues in the CDR3. V was pared by 2 bases and J by 0 bases, with 5 bases between. This chain's CDR3 is CASSYIDSGANVLTF. The DNA for the CDR3 is TGTGCCAGCAGTTACATCGACTCTGGGGCCAACGTCCTGACTTTC.